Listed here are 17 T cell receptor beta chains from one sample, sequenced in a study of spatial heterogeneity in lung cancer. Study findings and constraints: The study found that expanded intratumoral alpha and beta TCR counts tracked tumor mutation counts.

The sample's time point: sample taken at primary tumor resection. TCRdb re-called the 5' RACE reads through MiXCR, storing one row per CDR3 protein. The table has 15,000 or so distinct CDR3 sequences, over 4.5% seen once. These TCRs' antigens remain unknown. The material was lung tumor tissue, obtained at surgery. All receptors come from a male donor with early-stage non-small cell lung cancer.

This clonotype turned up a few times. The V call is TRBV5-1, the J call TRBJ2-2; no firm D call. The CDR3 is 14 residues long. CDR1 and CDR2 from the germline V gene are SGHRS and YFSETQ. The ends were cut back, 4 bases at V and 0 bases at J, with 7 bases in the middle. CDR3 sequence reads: CASSNLANTGELFF. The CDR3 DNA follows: TGCGCCAGCAGCAATCTAGCGAACACCGGGGAGCTGTTTTTT.

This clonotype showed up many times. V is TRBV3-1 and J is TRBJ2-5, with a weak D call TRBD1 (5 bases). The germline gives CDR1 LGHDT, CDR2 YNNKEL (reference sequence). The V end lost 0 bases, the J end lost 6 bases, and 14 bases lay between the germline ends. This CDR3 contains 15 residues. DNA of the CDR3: TGTGCCAGCAGCCAAGAGGGGCAACATAGAAAGACCCAGTACTTC. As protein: CASSQEGQHRKTQYF.

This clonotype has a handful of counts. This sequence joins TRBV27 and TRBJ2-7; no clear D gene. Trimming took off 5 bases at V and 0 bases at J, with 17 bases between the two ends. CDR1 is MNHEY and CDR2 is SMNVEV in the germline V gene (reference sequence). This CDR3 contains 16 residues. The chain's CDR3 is CASSTHPRVDSYEQYF. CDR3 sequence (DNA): TGTGCCAGCAGTACCCACCCCAGAGTAGACTCCTACGAGCAGTACTTC.

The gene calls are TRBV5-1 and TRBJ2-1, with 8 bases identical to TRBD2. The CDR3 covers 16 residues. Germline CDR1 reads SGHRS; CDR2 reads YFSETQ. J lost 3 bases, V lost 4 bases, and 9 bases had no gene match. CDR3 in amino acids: CASSPTSGGNYNEQFF. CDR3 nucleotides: TGCGCCAGCAGCCCTACCAGCGGGGGAAACTACAATGAGCAGTTCTTC.

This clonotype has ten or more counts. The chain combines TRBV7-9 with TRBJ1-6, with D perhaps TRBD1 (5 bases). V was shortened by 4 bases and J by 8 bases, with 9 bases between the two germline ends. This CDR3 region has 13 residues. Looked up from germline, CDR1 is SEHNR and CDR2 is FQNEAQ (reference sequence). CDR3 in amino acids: CASSSMGDSPLHF. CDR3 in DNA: TGTGCCAGCAGCTCGATGGGGGATTCACCCCTCCACTTT. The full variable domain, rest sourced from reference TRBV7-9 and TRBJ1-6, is DTGVSQNPRHKITKRGQNVTFRCDPISEHNRLYWYRQTLGQGPEFLTYFQNEAQLEKSRLLSDRFSAERPKGSFSTLEIQRTEQGDSAMYLCASSSMGDSPLHFGNGTRLTVT.

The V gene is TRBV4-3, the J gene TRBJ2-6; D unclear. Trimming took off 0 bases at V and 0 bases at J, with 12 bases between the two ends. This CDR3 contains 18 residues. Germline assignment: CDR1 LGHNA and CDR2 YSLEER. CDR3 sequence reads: CASSQDTGRYSGANVLTF. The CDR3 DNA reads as TGCGCCAGCAGCCAAGATACTGGCAGGTACTCTGGGGCCAACGTCCTGACTTTC.

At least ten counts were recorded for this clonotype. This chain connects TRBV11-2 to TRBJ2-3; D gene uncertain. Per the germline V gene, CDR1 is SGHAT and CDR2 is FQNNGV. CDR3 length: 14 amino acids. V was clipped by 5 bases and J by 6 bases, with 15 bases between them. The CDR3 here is CASSASPAGDTQYF. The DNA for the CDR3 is TGTGCCAGCAGCGCATCTCCTGCCGGGGATACGCAGTATTTT.

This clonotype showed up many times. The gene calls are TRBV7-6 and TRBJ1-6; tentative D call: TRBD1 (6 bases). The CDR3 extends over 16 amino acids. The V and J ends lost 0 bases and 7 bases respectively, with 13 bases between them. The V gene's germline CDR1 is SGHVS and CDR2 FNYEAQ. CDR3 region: CASSLASRGGNSPLHF. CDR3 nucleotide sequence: TGTGCCAGCAGCTTAGCTTCCAGGGGAGGAAATTCACCCCTCCACTTT.

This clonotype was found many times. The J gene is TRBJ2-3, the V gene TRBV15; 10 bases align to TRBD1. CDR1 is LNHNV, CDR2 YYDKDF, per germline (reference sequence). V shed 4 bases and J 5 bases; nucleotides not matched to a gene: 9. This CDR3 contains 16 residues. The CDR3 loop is CATSTARQGAIDTQYF. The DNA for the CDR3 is TGTGCCACCAGCACGGCAAGACAGGGGGCAATAGATACGCAGTATTTT.

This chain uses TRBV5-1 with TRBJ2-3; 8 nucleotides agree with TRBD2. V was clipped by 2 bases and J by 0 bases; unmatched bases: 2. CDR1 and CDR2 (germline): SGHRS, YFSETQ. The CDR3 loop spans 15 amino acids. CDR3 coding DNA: TGCGCCAGCAGCTTATCTAGCGGGAGCACAGATACGCAGTATTTT. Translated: CASSLSSGSTDTQYF.

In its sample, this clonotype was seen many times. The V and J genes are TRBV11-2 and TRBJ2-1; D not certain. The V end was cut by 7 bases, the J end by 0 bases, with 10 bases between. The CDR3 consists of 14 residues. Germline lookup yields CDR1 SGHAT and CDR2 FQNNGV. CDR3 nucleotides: TGTGCCAGCACCGATAGGAGCTCCTACAATGAGCAGTTCTTC. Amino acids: CASTDRSSYNEQFF.

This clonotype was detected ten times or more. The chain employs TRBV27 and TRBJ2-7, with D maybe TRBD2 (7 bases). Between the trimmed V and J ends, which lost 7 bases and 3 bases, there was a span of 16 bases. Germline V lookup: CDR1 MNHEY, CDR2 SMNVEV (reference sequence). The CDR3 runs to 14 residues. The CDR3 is CASKRGGLNYEQYF. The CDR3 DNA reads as TGTGCCAGCAAGAGGGGGGGCCTCAACTACGAGCAGTACTTC.

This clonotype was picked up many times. The CDR3 region has the DNA TGTGCCAGCAGGGAGACAGGGCTGGTTGACGAGCAGTACTTC. Translating gives CASRETGLVDEQYF. The chain has TRBV2 and TRBJ2-7; 7 bases map to TRBD1. The CDR3 is made up of 14 amino acids. The V segment lost 6 bases and the J segment 5 bases; nucleotides outside the gene matches: 10. Per the germline V gene, CDR1 is SNHLY and CDR2 is FYNNEI.

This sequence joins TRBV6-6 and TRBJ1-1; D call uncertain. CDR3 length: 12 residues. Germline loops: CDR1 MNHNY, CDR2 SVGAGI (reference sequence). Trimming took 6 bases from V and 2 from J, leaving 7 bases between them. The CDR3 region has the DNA TGTGCCAGCAGGTTGGAAAACACTGAAGCTTTCTTT. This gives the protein CASRLENTEAFF.

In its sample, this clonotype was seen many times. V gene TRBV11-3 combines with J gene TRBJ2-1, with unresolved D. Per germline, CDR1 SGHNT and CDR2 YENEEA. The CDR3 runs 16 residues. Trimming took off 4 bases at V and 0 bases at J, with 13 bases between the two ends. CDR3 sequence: CASSSPGGRSYNEQFF. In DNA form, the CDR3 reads TGTGCCAGCAGCTCCCCAGGCGGTCGCTCCTACAATGAGCAGTTCTTC.

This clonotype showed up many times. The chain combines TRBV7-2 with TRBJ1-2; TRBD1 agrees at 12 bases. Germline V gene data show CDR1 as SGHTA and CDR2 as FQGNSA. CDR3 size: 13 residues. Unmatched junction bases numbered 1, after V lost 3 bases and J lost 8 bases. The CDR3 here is CASSFGTGGGYTF. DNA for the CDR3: TGTGCCAGCAGCTTTGGGACAGGGGGCGGCTACACCTTC.

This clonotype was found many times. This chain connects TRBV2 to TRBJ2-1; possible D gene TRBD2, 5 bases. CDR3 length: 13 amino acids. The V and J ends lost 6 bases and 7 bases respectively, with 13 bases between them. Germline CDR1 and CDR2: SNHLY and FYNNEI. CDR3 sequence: CASREDLLNEQFF. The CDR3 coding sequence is TGTGCCAGCAGGGAGGATCTCCTAAATGAGCAGTTCTTC. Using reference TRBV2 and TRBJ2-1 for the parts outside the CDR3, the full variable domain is EPEVTQTPSHQVTQMGQEVILRCVPISNHLYFYWYRQILGQKVEFLVSFYNNEISEKSEIFDDQFSVERPDGSNFTLKIRSTKLEDSAMYFCASREDLLNEQFFGPGTRLTVL.